This T cell receptor beta chain was sequenced in a study of T cells in Graves' hyperthyroidism and ophthalmopathy. This clonotype was picked up many times. It was RNA transcripts that yielded the amplified TCR beta CDR3 regions. Carried out on the TCR CDR3, a first-round RT-PCR used the HTBI primer set. In TCRdb, the multiplex PCR reads were re-called with MiXCR into one record per CDR3 protein. The repertoire holds about 360,000 distinct CDR3 sequences, less than 15% seen once, with 9% to 9.5% in the top ten. This TCR was sampled from a woman aged 18-29 years with Graves' hyperthyroidism. Sample: blood.

DNA of the CDR3: TGCAGTGCTAGAGATCTTGGACAGGGGTACACCGGGGAGCTGTTTTTT. Translation: CSARDLGQGYTGELFF. V usage is TRBV20-1 and J usage is TRBJ2-2; TRBD1 aligns across 9 bases. The CDR3 covers 16 residues. V lost 0 bases and J lost 3; bases outside the gene matches: 5. The germline gives CDR1 DFQATT, CDR2 SNEGSKA (reference sequence).